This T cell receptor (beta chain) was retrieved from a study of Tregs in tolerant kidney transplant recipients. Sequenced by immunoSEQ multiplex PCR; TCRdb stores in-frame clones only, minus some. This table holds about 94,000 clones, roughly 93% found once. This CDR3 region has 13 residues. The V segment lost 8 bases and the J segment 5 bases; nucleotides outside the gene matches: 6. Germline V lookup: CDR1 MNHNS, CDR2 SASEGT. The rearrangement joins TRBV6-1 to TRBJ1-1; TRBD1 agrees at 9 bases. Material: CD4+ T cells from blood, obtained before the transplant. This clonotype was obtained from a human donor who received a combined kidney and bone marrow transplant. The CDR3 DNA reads TGTGCCAGCGGGGACAGGGATCGGACTGAAGCTTTCTTT. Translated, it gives CASGDRDRTEAFF.